These 26 T cell receptor beta chains were sequenced from one sample in a study of blood T cell repertoires in COVID-19. The repertoire was sequenced with immunoSEQ multiplex PCR; TCRdb's copy has only in-frame clones and lacks some. Of 250,000 to 300,000 clones listed, about 91% were seen once; the top ten hold around 13%. The source material was peripheral blood. The source is a woman aged 55-70 years with acute or convalescent COVID-19.

This clone occurred once. The rearrangement uses TRBV2 and TRBJ1-4, with 10 bases lining up with TRBD1. Trimming at V came to 6 bases and at J to 4 bases, leaving 5 bases not matched to a gene. Germline assignment: CDR1 SNHLY and CDR2 FYNNEI. This CDR3 has 15 residues. The CDR3 protein is CASRGQGRGNEKLFF. In DNA, the CDR3 is TGTGCCAGCAGGGGACAGGGGAGGGGTAATGAAAAACTGTTTTTT.

On this clone: The sample has other DNA sequences that encode this CDR3 too. J is TRBJ1-2 and V is TRBV7-9; D is undetermined. Per germline, CDR1 SEHNR and CDR2 FQNEAQ (reference sequence). This CDR3 is built from 13 residues. V was trimmed by 1 base and J by 4 bases, leaving 7 bases between them. CDR3 nucleotide sequence: TGTGCCAGCAGCTTAGACAGCTTCTATGGCTACACCTTC. Amino acids: CASSLDSFYGYTF.

This sequence joins TRBV7-2 and TRBJ2-5; 11 bases line up with TRBD2. Looked up from germline, CDR1 is SGHTA and CDR2 is FQGNSA. The CDR3 length is 16 residues. With 5 bases clipped from V and 2 bases from J, the junction kept 7 bases outside the gene matches. CDR3: CASSTPGLADQETQYF. DNA of the CDR3: TGTGCCAGCAGCACCCCGGGACTAGCGGATCAAGAGACCCAGTACTTC.

The DNA of the CDR3 is TGCGCCAGCAGCCAAGATCGACTAGCTCTGAGCTCCTACAATGAGCAGTTCTTC. Translating gives CASSQDRLALSSYNEQFF. This rearrangement joins TRBV4-3 to TRBJ2-1; 7 bases are shared with TRBD2. After removal of 0 bases from V and 0 bases from J, the junction contained 8 bases not matched to a gene. The CDR3 consists of 18 residues. CDR1 and CDR2 (germline): LGHNA, YSLEER.

The chain recombines TRBV10-3 with TRBJ2-3; no firm D call. Per germline, CDR1 ENHRY and CDR2 SYGVKD. This CDR3 has 12 residues. The CDR3: CAIGLNTDTQYF. In nucleotides, the CDR3 is TGTGCGATCGGGCTGAACACAGATACGCAGTATTTT.

The chain joins TRBV3-1 (or the pseudogene TRBV3-2) to TRBJ1-5, with D possibly matching TRBD1 (6 bases). The CDR3 loop spans 17 amino acids. The V end lost 0 bases, the J end lost 4 bases, and 16 bases lay between the germline ends. CDR1 LGHDT and CDR2 YNNKEL come from the germline V gene (reference sequence). The CDR3 nucleotides read TGTGCCAGCAGCCAAGATTGGGGGGGAAGGGGGAATCAGCCCCAGCATTTT. Translation: CASSQDWGGRGNQPQHF.

V is TRBV7-3 and J is TRBJ2-7, with TRBD2 matching 8 bases. The germline V gene encodes CDR1 SGHTA and CDR2 FQGTGA. The CDR3 has 14 residues. The V gene end was trimmed by 3 bases and the J gene end by 6 bases; junction bases not matched to a gene: 7. The CDR3 sequence: CASSFPGTRGEQYF. CDR3 bases: TGTGCCAGCAGCTTTCCCGGGACTAGAGGCGAGCAGTACTTC.

The chain uses TRBV6-6 and TRBJ1-5; D gene uncertain. The CDR3 spans 14 residues. CDR1 and CDR2 from the germline V gene are MNHNY and SVGAGI (reference sequence). Trimming left V 10 bases short and J 0 bases short, with 13 bases between. The CDR3 bases are TGTGCCACACTCCGGGGTGATAGCAATCAGCCCCAGCATTTT. This gives the protein CATLRGDSNQPQHF.

This chain connects TRBV4-3 to TRBJ2-6, with D perhaps matching TRBD2 (6 bases). V lost 1 base and J lost 1, with 8 bases in between. The CDR3 is 16 residues long. CDR1 and CDR2 (germline): LGHNA, YSLEER. CDR3 coding DNA: TGCGCCAGCAGCCAAGTTGGAGGGTCTGGGGCCAACGTCCTGACTTTC. Translated: CASSQVGGSGANVLTF.

This chain links TRBV7-9 with TRBJ1-2; D ambiguous. The V and J ends lost 1 base and 8 bases respectively, with 11 bases between them. Germline-derived CDR1 and CDR2 are SEHNR and FQNEAQ (reference sequence). The CDR3 length is 13 residues. The CDR3 protein is CASSLVLLGGYTF. CDR3 sequence (DNA): TGTGCCAGCAGCTTAGTTCTCCTAGGCGGCTACACCTTC.

The chain uses TRBV18 and TRBJ1-4; D may be TRBD1 (6 bases). The CDR3 is made up of 15 amino acids. V lost 1 base and J lost 7, with 13 bases in between. Germline V CDR1 and CDR2: KGHSH, LQKENI. The CDR3 sequence is CASSPQGQGIEKLFF. In DNA, the CDR3 is TGTGCCAGCTCACCACAGGGGCAGGGGATTGAAAAACTGTTTTTT. The variable domain in full, completed from reference TRBV18 and TRBJ1-4, reads NAGVMQNPRHLVRRRGQEARLRCSPMKGHSHVYWYRQLPEEGLKFMVYLQKENIIDESGMPKERFSAEFPKEGPSILRIQQVVRGDSAAYFCASSPQGQGIEKLFFGSGTQLSVL.

The V and J genes are TRBV6-1 and TRBJ2-3; 10 bases align to TRBD2. This CDR3 spans 15 amino acids. CDR1 is MNHNS, CDR2 SASEGT, per germline. V shed 3 bases, J shed 4 bases, and the junction held 4 bases outside the gene matches. As DNA, the CDR3 is TGTGCCAGCAGTGAGTTAGCGGGGGGATCAGATACGCAGTATTTT. Its protein product is CASSELAGGSDTQYF.

The chain recombines TRBV6-5 with TRBJ2-2; D ambiguous. V lost 9 bases and J lost 3, with 11 bases in between. This CDR3 contains 13 residues. CDR1 is MNHEY and CDR2 is SVGAGI in the germline V gene. The CDR3 region is CASGPRYTGELFF. CDR3 sequence (DNA): TGTGCCAGTGGGCCCCGGTACACCGGGGAGCTGTTTTTT.

This chain links TRBV5-1 with TRBJ2-2, with 9 bases identical to TRBD2. In germline, CDR1 is SGHRS, CDR2 YFSETQ. Trimming removed 4 bases from V and 1 base from J; junction bases left unmatched: 2. CDR3 size: 15 residues. CDR3 loop: CASSVAGVNTGELFF. The CDR3 bases are TGCGCCAGCAGCGTAGCGGGGGTGAACACCGGGGAGCTGTTTTTT.

The chain couples TRBV5-1 to TRBJ2-7; maybe TRBD2 (7 bases). The CDR3 is 13 residues long. V dropped 7 bases and J dropped 3 bases, with 14 bases sitting between them. Germline V gene lookup returns CDR1 SGHRS and CDR2 YFSETQ. The CDR3, as DNA: TGCGCCAGCCAAAAGGGAGGGGGCTACGAGCAGTACTTC. Protein: CASQKGGGYEQYF.

The chain has TRBV7-6 and TRBJ2-1; 9 bases align to TRBD2. V gave up 6 bases and J gave up 7 bases; unmatched junction bases: 10. CDR3 length: 15 amino acids. Looked up from germline, CDR1 is SGHVS and CDR2 is FNYEAQ. The CDR3 nucleotides are TGTGCCAGCAGTACCGAAAGCGGGGGGTTGAATGAGCAGTTCTTC. This codes for CASSTESGGLNEQFF. Full variable domain (outside the CDR3, taken from reference TRBV7-6 and TRBJ2-1): GAGVSQSPRYKVTKRGQDVALRCDPISGHVSLYWYRQALGQGPEFLTYFNYEAQQDKSGLPNDRFSAERPEGSISTLTIQRTEQRDSAMYRCASSTESGGLNEQFFGPGTRLTVL.

J is TRBJ2-3 and V is TRBV5-1, with D uncertain. CDR3 length: 14 amino acids. Germline V gene lookup returns CDR1 SGHRS and CDR2 YFSETQ. V shed 0 bases and J shed 0 bases, with 5 bases lying between them. The CDR3 is CASSLDSSTDTQYF. CDR3 nucleotide sequence: TGCGCCAGCAGCTTGGACTCTAGCACAGATACGCAGTATTTT.

The genes are TRBV27 and TRBJ1-5; D is undetermined. Trimming stripped 0 bases from V and 4 bases from J, with 16 bases between. Germline CDR1 reads MNHEY; CDR2 reads SMNVEV (reference sequence). CDR3 length equals 17 residues. The CDR3 DNA follows: TGTGCCAGCAGTTTATCGGGAGAGGGCCTACTTAATCAGCCCCAGCATTTT. Translated: CASSLSGEGLLNQPQHF.

This chain uses TRBV18 with TRBJ2-1; 10 bases match TRBD2. Germline V CDR1 and CDR2: KGHSH, LQKENI. V lost 4 bases, J lost 5 bases, and 14 bases stayed unmatched. The length of the CDR3 is 18 residues. The CDR3 reads CASSRGAQLAGTNNEQFF. The CDR3 nucleotides are TGTGCCAGCTCACGCGGGGCCCAACTAGCGGGAACCAACAATGAGCAGTTCTTC.

This chain connects TRBV7-9 to TRBJ2-3; D may be TRBD1 (6 bases). Trimming left V 3 bases short and J 1 base short, with 11 bases between. The CDR3 totals 15 residues. Germline V gene data show CDR1 as SEHNR and CDR2 as FQNEAQ (reference sequence). CDR3 in DNA: TGTGCCAGCAGCTTGACAGGTCTAGGCACAGATACGCAGTATTTT. Its translation is CASSLTGLGTDTQYF.

The V gene is TRBV6-2 or TRBV6-3, the J gene TRBJ2-1; 8 nucleotides agree with TRBD1. The germline V gene has CDR1 MNHEY and CDR2 SVGEGT. The CDR3 totals 18 residues. The V and J ends lost 4 bases and 7 bases, in that order; junction bases with no gene match: 18. CDR3 DNA sequence: TGTGCCAGCAGTTCCCTACTATTAGACAGGGGAGCTGGTAATGAGCAGTTCTTC. This gives the protein CASSSLLLDRGAGNEQFF.

The genes are TRBV3-1 (or the pseudogene TRBV3-2) and TRBJ2-7; maybe TRBD1 (5 bases). Per the germline V gene, CDR1 is LGHDT and CDR2 is YNNKEL (reference sequence). Trimming took off 8 bases at V and 0 bases at J, with 11 bases between the two ends. This CDR3 is built from 13 residues. The CDR3 reads CASFTGSSYEQYF. The CDR3 region has the DNA TGTGCCAGCTTCACAGGCAGCTCCTACGAGCAGTACTTC.

This clone was seen a single time. CDR3 in DNA: TGCAGTGCTAGTGGACAGGGGGCCAGCTCTGGAAACACCATATATTTT. Translating it yields CSASGQGASSGNTIYF. The genes are TRBV20-1 and TRBJ1-3; the match to TRBD1 covers 11 bases. V gave up 3 bases and J gave up 0 bases; unmatched junction bases: 4. The CDR3 consists of 16 residues. The germline V gene encodes CDR1 DFQATT and CDR2 SNEGSKA (reference sequence).

V gene TRBV2 combines with J gene TRBJ1-2, with 10 bases matching TRBD1. V lost 4 bases to trimming and J lost 3 bases; unmatched junction nucleotides: 5. The CDR3 has 15 residues. Germline CDR1 is SNHLY and CDR2 is FYNNEI. CDR3 DNA sequence: TGTGCCAGCAGTGTAGGGACAGGGGAGGACTATGGCTACACCTTC. This sequence encodes CASSVGTGEDYGYTF.

V gene TRBV18 combines with J gene TRBJ2-7; no reliable D call. The CDR3 consists of 13 residues. V dropped 6 bases and J dropped 5 bases, with 14 bases sitting between them. CDR1 is KGHSH, CDR2 LQKENI, per germline. CDR3 in DNA: TGTGCCAGCTCGGGTACAGCCCCCAACGAGCAGTACTTC. This translates into CASSGTAPNEQYF. Drawing the rest from reference TRBV18 and TRBJ2-7, the complete variable domain is NAGVMQNPRHLVRRRGQEARLRCSPMKGHSHVYWYRQLPEEGLKFMVYLQKENIIDESGMPKERFSAEFPKEGPSILRIQQVVRGDSAAYFCASSGTAPNEQYFGPGTRLTVT.

The genes are TRBV27 and TRBJ1-2, with TRBD1 identical over 11 bases. V shed 1 base, J shed 7 bases, and the junction held 5 bases outside the gene matches. The CDR3 is 15 amino acids. Germline CDR1 is MNHEY and CDR2 is SMNVEV (reference sequence). CDR3 residues: CASSLLGQGAVGYTF. The DNA for the CDR3 is TGTGCCAGCAGTTTATTAGGACAGGGGGCCGTTGGCTACACCTTC.